These T cell receptor beta chains were read from a single sample in a study of T cells in Graves' hyperthyroidism and ophthalmopathy. TCRdb re-derived calls from the multiplex PCR reads in MiXCR, one entry per CDR3 protein. The sample has roughly 630,000 distinct CDR3 sequences; more than 15% are singletons. Sequences were obtained from blood. The receptors were sampled from a woman aged 30 to 39 with Graves' hyperthyroidism. Each CDR3 is given with its conserved first and last residue. D genes are given only for firm matches. Size is stated for part of the rows, as once, few or many counts, or as a class when the clone is expanded.

j_gene | abundance | v_gene | d_gene | CDR3nt | CDR3aa
TRBJ2-5 | few | TRBV5-1 | . | TGCGCCAGCAGCTTGGCCTTTAGCGGTGAGACCCAGTACTTC | CASSLAFSGETQYF
TRBJ2-5 | . | TRBV5-6 | . | TGTGCCAGCAGCAGAGTAAGGGGGGCACAAGAGACCCAGTACTTC | CASSRVRGAQETQYF
TRBJ2-7 | . | TRBV20-1 | TRBD2 | TGCAGTGCTCGGGACTACCAAACCTCCTACAAGCAGTACTTC | CSARDYQTSYKQYF
TRBJ2-4 | many | TRBV28 | . | TGTGCCAGCATGGCGTGGTCCAAAAACATTCAGTACTTC | CASMAWSKNIQYF
TRBJ2-5 | many | TRBV4-1 | . | TGCGCCAGCAGCCACGCGGGGTACCAAGAGACCCAGTACTTC | CASSHAGYQETQYF
TRBJ2-7 | few | TRBV20-1 | TRBD2 | TGCAGTGCTCGGGACTACCAAACCTCCTACGAGCAGTACTTC | CSARDYQTSYEQYF
TRBJ1-1 | many | TRBV10-3 | . | TGTGCCATCAGCGCGGAGGCGACTGAAGCTTTCTTT | CAISAEATEAFF
TRBJ2-1 | many | TRBV11-2 | . | TGTGCCAGCAGCTTGAGGGATGAGCAGTTCTTC | CASSLRDEQFF
TRBJ1-1 | few | TRBV25-1 | . | TGTGCCAGCAGTCCCTCCGGTGCCACTGAAGCTTTCTTT | CASSPSGATEAFF
TRBJ1-6 | few | TRBV13 | . | TGTGCCAGCAGCTTAGGGCTTAATTCACCCCTCCACTTT | CASSLGLNSPLHF
TRBJ1-5 | many | TRBV18 | . | TGTGCCAGCTCTCCCGGGGAACTGCTGTCCCAGCATTTT | CASSPGELLSQHF
TRBJ1-4 | few | TRBV6-1 | TRBD1 | TGTGCCAGCCGGACAGGGGGGGTGTTGCCTGAAAAACTGTTTTTT | CASRTGGVLPEKLFF
TRBJ2-7 | . | TRBV4-2 | TRBD1 | TGTGCCAGCAGCCACGGGACAGGGACCGGCTACGAGCAGTACTTC | CASSHGTGTGYEQYF
TRBJ2-3 | . | TRBV20-1 | TRBD1 | TGCAGTGCTCAGGGACAGGGAACAGATACGCAGTATTTT | CSAQGQGTDTQYF
TRBJ2-1 | many | TRBV20-1 | . | TGCAGTGCCACCGGGGAACCCTACAATGAGCAGTTCTTC | CSATGEPYNEQFF
TRBJ2-7 | many | TRBV7-3 | TRBD1 | TGTGCCAGCAGCCCCACCCTCTTTCTGGACAGGGGGCCAAGTATCGTCTACGAGCAGTACTTC | CASSPTLFLDRGPSIVYEQYF
TRBJ2-7 | many | TRBV7-3 | . | TGTGCCAGCAGCCAAAACCCGGGAGATCACTTGAACGAGCAGTACTTC | CASSQNPGDHLNEQYF
TRBJ2-1 | many | TRBV7-9 | . | TGCGCCAGCAGCTTGGACAGATACAATGAGCAGTTCTTC | CASSLDRYNEQFF
TRBJ2-1 | . | TRBV20-1 | TRBD2 | TGCAGTGCTGGCCCGGGGGGGAATGAGCAGTTCTTC | CSAGPGGNEQFF
TRBJ2-2 | many | TRBV20-1 | . | TGCAGTGTGACAGATAGCGCTAACGGGGAGCTGTTTTTT | CSVTDSANGELFF
TRBJ2-7 | . | TRBV20-1 | . | TGCAGTGCAACGATCCCGACCGCACCCCGTTACGAGCAGTACTTC | CSATIPTAPRYEQYF
TRBJ2-3 | many | TRBV12-3/TRBV12-4 | . | TGTGCCAGCAGGCGGGTCGTCGTGCGCACAGATACGCAGTATTTT | CASRRVVVRTDTQYF
TRBJ2-7 | . | TRBV5-5 | TRBD2 | TGTGCCAGCAGCTTGGATACTAGCGGGGCCTACGAGCAGTACTTC | CASSLDTSGAYEQYF
TRBJ2-3 | many | TRBV5-6 | . | TGTGCCAGCACCAAAGACTCAAGAGGGGATACGCAGTATTTT | CASTKDSRGDTQYF
TRBJ1-6 | . | TRBV6-1 | . | TGTGCCAGCAGCCCCTCCGGGACTCTAAATTCACCCCTCCACTTT | CASSPSGTLNSPLHF
TRBJ1-3 | many | TRBV10-3 | . | TGTGCCATCAGTGGAGGAAACACCATATATTTT | CAISGGNTIYF
TRBJ2-1 | few | TRBV5-1 | . | TGCGCCAGCAGCTCCTCCCTACCTTTCGATGAGCAGTTCTTC | CASSSSLPFDEQFF
TRBJ2-1 | few | TRBV3-1 | TRBD2 | TGTGCCAGCAGGCACCGGACTAGCGGGGAGCAGTTCTTC | CASRHRTSGEQFF
TRBJ1-6 | many | TRBV18 | . | TGTGCCAGCTCACCGGGCCTGGATTCACCCCTCCACTTT | CASSPGLDSPLHF
TRBJ1-2 | many | TRBV3-1 | . | TGTGCCAGCAGCCAAGTAAACTATGGCTACACCTTC | CASSQVNYGYTF
TRBJ1-1 | many | TRBV30 | . | TGTGCCTGGAGTGGGCGCACTGAAGCTTTCTTT | CAWSGRTEAFF